This T cell receptor beta chain stems from a study of human T cells and chemical hapten exposure. The wider study: Per-sample TCR yields varied mainly from small pooled library volume differences.

One entry per CDR3 protein results from TCRdb running MiXCR on the RACE reads. The sample has some 45,000 distinct CDR3 sequences, almost 4.5% seen once. Specified time point: healthy volunteer bleed at 2 weeks. It was unfractionated whole blood from which total RNA was extracted. CDR3 length: 15 residues. The V and J ends lost 3 bases and 8 bases respectively, with 17 bases between them. Germline V lookup: CDR1 MGHRA, CDR2 YSYEKL. This clonotype was counted at least ten times. The chain recombines TRBV4-1 with TRBJ1-5; tentative D call: TRBD1 (5 bases). This sequence originates from a human donor in good health. Some clones in this sample may be carry-over from other donors' samples. The sequencing sample was made of whole blood. The CDR3 region is CASSHEASREKPQHF. The DNA of the CDR3 is TGCGCCAGCAGCCATGAAGCTAGCAGGGAGAAGCCCCAGCATTTT.